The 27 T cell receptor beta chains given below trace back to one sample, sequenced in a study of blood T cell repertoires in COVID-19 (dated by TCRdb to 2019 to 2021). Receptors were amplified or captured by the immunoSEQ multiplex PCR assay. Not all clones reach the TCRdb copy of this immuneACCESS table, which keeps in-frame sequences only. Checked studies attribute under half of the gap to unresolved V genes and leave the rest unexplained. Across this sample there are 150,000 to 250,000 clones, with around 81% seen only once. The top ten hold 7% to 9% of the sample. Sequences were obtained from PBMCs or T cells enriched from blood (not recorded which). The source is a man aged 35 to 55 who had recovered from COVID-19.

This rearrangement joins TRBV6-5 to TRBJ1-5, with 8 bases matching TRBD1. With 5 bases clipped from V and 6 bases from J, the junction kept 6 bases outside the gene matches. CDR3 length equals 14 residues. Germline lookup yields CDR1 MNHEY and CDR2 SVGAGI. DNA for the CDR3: TGTGCCAGCAGTACAGGACAGGGTCTTCAGCCCCAGCATTTT. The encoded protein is CASSTGQGLQPQHF.

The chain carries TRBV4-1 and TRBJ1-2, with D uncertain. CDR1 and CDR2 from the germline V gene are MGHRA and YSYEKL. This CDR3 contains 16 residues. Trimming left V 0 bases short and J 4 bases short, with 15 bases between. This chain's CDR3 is CASSQDSTVTLYGYTF. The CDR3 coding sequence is TGCGCCAGCAGCCAAGATAGTACAGTTACCCTCTATGGCTACACCTTC.

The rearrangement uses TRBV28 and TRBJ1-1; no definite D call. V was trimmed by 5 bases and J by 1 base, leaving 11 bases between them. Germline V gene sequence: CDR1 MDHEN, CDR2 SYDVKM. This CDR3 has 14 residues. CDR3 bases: TGTGCCAGCAGTATCATCGAGCCGAACACTGAAGCTTTCTTT. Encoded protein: CASSIIEPNTEAFF.

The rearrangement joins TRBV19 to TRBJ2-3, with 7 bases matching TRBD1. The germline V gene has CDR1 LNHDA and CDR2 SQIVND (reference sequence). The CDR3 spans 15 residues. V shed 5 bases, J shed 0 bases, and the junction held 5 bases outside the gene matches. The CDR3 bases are TGTGCCAGTAGTCCACAGGGGTCTAGCACAGATACGCAGTATTTT. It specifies CASSPQGSSTDTQYF.

The CDR3 sequence: CASSESVGQGSTEAFF. In DNA form, the CDR3 reads TGTGCCAGCAGTGAATCCGTGGGACAGGGAAGCACTGAAGCTTTCTTT. The J gene is TRBJ1-1, the V gene TRBV25-1; 9 nucleotides match TRBD1. J was trimmed by 4 bases and V by 1 base; bases with no gene match: 7. The CDR3 totals 16 residues. Germline CDR1 is MGHDK and CDR2 is SYGVNS. Supplemented by reference TRBV25-1 and TRBJ1-1, the full variable domain reads EADIYQTPRYLVIGTGKKITLECSQTMGHDKMYWYQQDPGMELHLIHYSYGVNSTEKGDLSSESTVSRIRTEHFPLTLESARPSHTSQYLCASSESVGQGSTEAFFGQGTRLTVV.

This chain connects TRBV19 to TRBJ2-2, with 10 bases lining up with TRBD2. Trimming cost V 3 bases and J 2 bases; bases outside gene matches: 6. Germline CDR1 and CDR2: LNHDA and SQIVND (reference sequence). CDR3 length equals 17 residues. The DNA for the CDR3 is TGTGCCAGTAGTATGGCTAGCGGGGGAATAAACACCGGGGAGCTGTTTTTT. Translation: CASSMASGGINTGELFF.

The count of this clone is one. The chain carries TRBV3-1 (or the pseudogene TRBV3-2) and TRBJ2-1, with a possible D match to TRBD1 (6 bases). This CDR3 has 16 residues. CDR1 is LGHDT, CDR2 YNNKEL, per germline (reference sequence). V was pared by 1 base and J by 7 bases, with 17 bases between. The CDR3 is CASSQVSPGALNEQFF. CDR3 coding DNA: TGTGCCAGCAGCCAAGTATCCCCAGGGGCCTTAAATGAGCAGTTCTTC.

In nucleotides, the CDR3 is TGCGCCAGCAGCCAACCGGGACAGGGACGGGCTAGGAATGGCTACACCTTC. This translates into CASSQPGQGRARNGYTF. The J gene is TRBJ1-2, the V gene TRBV4-1, with 9 bases matching TRBD1. With V trimmed by 2 bases and J by 6 bases, 13 bases remained unmatched. This CDR3 has 17 residues. Germline V gives CDR1 MGHRA, CDR2 YSYEKL.

CDR3 amino acids: CASSFLQGRDIQYF. The CDR3 DNA reads as TGTGCCAGCAGCTTCCTGCAGGGGAGGGACATTCAGTACTTC. The J gene is TRBJ2-4, the V gene TRBV5-6; perhaps TRBD2 as D (7 bases). This CDR3 is built from 14 residues. Germline CDR1 SGHDT, CDR2 YYEEEE. The germline V and J ends were trimmed by 2 bases and 8 bases, with 14 bases remaining between them.

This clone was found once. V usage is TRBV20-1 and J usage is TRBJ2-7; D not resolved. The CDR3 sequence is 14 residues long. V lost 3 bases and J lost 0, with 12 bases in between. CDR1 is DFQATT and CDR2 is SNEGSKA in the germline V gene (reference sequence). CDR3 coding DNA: TGCAGTGCTAGTGATCGGAGTAGCTCCTACGAGCAGTACTTC. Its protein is CSASDRSSSYEQYF.

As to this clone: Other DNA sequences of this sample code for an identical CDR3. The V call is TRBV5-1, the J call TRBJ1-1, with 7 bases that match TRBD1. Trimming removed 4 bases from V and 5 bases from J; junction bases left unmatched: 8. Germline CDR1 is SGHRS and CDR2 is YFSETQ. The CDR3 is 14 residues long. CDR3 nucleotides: TGCGCCAGCAGCCCACAGGGGAGAGGGACTGAAGCTTTCTTT. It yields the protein CASSPQGRGTEAFF.

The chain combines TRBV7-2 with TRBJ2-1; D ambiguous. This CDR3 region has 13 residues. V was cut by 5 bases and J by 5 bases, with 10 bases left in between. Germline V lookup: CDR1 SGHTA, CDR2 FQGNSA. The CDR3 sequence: CASSPGPDNEQFF. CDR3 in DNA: TGTGCCAGCAGCCCCGGTCCGGACAATGAGCAGTTCTTC.

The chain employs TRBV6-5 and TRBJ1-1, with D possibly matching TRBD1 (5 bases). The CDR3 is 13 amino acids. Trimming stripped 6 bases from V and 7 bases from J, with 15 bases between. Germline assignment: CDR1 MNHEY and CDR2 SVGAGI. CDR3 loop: CASSRRGGVEAFF. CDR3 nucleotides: TGTGCCAGCAGCCGACGCGGGGGGGTTGAAGCTTTCTTT.

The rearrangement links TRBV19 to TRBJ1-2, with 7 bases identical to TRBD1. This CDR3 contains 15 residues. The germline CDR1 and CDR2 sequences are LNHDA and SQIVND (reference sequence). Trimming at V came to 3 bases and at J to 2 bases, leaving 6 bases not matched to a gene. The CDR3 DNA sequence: TGTGCCAGTAGTATCCAGACAGGGACGAACTATGGCTACACCTTC. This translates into CASSIQTGTNYGYTF.

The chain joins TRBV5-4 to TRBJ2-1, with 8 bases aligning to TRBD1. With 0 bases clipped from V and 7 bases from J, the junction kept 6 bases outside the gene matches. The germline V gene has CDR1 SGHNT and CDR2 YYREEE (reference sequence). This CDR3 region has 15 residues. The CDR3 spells CASSLGTGKGNEQFF. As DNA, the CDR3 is TGTGCCAGCAGCTTGGGGACAGGGAAGGGGAATGAGCAGTTCTTC.

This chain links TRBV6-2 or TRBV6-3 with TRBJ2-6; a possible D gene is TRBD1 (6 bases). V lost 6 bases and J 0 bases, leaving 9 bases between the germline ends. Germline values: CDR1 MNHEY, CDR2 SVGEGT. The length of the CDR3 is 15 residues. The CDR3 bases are TGTGCCAGCAGCCTCAGGGGCTCTGGGGCCAACGTCCTGACTTTC. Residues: CASSLRGSGANVLTF.

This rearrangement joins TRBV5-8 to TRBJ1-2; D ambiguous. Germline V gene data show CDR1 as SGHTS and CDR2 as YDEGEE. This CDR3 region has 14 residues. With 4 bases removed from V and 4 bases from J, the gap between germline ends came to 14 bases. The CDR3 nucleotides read TGTGCCAGCAGCCCCGGCGATAGCGGCTATGGCTACACCTTC. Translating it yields CASSPGDSGYGYTF.

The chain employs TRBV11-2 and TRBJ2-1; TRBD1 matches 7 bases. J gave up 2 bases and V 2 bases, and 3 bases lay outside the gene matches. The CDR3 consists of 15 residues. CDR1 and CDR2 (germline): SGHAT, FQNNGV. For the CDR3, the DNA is TGTGCCAGCAGCTTATCACAGGGGACCTACAATGAGCAGTTCTTC. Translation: CASSLSQGTYNEQFF. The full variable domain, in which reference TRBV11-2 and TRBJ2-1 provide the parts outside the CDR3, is EAGVAQSPRYKIIEKRQSVAFWCNPISGHATLYWYQQILGQGPKLLIQFQNNGVVDDSQLPKDRFSAERLKGVDSTLKIQPAKLEDSAVYLCASSLSQGTYNEQFFGPGTRLTVL.

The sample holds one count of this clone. This CDR3 reads CASSEAGRNQPQHF. Here the CDR3 DNA reads TGTGCCAGCAGCGAGGCAGGGCGCAATCAGCCCCAGCATTTT. The rearrangement joins TRBV9 to TRBJ1-5; a possible D gene is TRBD1 (5 bases). Deletions cut 3 bases from V and 2 bases from J, with 9 bases between. The germline CDR1 and CDR2 sequences are SGDLS and YYNGEE. The CDR3 is made up of 14 amino acids.

The CDR3 nucleotides read TGTGCCAGCAGTTACGGGGACAGGGGGCGCCCCACTGAAGCTTTCTTT. Translated, it gives CASSYGDRGRPTEAFF. The chain links TRBV6-6 to TRBJ1-1; 12 bases fit TRBD1. This CDR3 has 16 amino acids. Germline CDR1 is MNHNY and CDR2 is SVGAGI (reference sequence). Losses at the gene ends were 2 bases for V and 4 bases for J; bases not matched to a gene: 5.

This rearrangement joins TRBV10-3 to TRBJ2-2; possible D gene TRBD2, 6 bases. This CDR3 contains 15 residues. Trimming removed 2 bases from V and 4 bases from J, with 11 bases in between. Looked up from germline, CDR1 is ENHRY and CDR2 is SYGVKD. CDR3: CAISEAGRSTGELFF. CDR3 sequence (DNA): TGTGCCATCAGTGAGGCGGGACGGAGCACCGGGGAGCTGTTTTTT.

CDR3 in amino acids: CASSLATAGGQETQYF. The CDR3, as DNA: TGCGCCAGCAGCCTAGCGACAGCGGGGGGCCAAGAGACCCAGTACTTC. V gene TRBV5-1 combines with J gene TRBJ2-5; 9 nucleotides line up with TRBD2. The ends lost 4 bases at V and 1 base at J; junction bases unmatched: 8. From germline, CDR1 is SGHRS and CDR2 YFSETQ. This CDR3 has 16 residues.

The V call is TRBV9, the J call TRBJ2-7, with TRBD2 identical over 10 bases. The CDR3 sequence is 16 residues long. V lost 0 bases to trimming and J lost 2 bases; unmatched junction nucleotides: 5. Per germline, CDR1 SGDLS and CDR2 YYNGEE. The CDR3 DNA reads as TGTGCCAGCAGCGTAGGGCTAGCGGGGGCCACCTACGAGCAGTACTTC. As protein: CASSVGLAGATYEQYF.

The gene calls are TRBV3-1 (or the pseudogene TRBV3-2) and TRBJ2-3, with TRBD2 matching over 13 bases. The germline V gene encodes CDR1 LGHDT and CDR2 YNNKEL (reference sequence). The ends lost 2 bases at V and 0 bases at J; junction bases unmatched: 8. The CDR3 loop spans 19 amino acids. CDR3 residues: CASSQQAGLAGESTDTQYF. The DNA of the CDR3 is TGTGCCAGCAGCCAACAGGCAGGACTAGCGGGGGAAAGCACAGATACGCAGTATTTT.

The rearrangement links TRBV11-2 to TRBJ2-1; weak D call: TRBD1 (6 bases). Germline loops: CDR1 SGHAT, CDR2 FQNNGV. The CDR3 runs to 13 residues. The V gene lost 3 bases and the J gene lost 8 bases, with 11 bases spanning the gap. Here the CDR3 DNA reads TGTGCCAGCAGCTTGACCAGGGGCCATGAGCAGTTCTTC. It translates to CASSLTRGHEQFF.

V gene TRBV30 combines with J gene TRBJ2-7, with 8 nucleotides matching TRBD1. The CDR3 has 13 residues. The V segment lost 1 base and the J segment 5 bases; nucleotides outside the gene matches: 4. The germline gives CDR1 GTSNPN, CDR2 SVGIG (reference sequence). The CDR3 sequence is CAWSGQGYNEQYF. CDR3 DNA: TGTGCCTGGAGTGGACAGGGGTACAACGAGCAGTACTTC.

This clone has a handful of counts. CDR3 protein: CASSLALAEYEQYF. The DNA of the CDR3 is TGTGCCAGCAGCTTAGCACTAGCGGAATACGAGCAGTACTTC. This sequence joins TRBV7-9 and TRBJ2-7, with TRBD2 identical over 8 bases. The CDR3 covers 14 residues. Germline V lookup: CDR1 SEHNR, CDR2 FQNEAQ (reference sequence). Unmatched junction bases numbered 2, after V lost 0 bases and J lost 4 bases.